This T cell receptor beta chain derives from a study of blood T cell repertoires in COVID-19. Assay: immunoSEQ multiplex PCR; the TCRdb copy retains only in-frame clones and omits some. The profile covers 250,000 to 300,000 clones, with about nine tenths appearing a single time and 5.5% to 8% taken by the ten largest. Trimming left V 5 bases short and J 5 bases short, with 14 bases between. The CDR3 is 14 residues long. Germline values: CDR1 SGHRS, CDR2 YFSETQ. The sample comprised peripheral blood. The V gene is TRBV5-1, the J gene TRBJ2-1, with D possibly being TRBD2 (5 bases). The sequence derives from a woman aged 45-60 years with COVID-19, enrolled during active disease. The CDR3 DNA reads TGCGCCAGCAGATCCCAAGCGGCAGACAATGAGCAGTTCTTC. Its translation is CASRSQAADNEQFF.